A single sample gave rise to the 24 T cell receptor beta chains below, sequenced in a study of blood T cell repertoires in COVID-19. Profiling relied on immunoSEQ multiplex PCR, and the TCRdb table lists in-frame clones only, not all of them. The sample shows nearly 200,000 clones, under 90% of them seen only once. Sequenced material: peripheral blood. The receptors here all came from a human donor in a cohort sampled during active COVID-19.

The chain uses TRBV6-2 or TRBV6-3 and TRBJ1-5; weak D call: TRBD1 (6 bases). Trimming stripped 3 bases from V and 3 bases from J, with 12 bases between. This CDR3 comprises 15 residues. Germline assignment: CDR1 MNHEY and CDR2 SVGEGT. The DNA of the CDR3 is TGTGCCAGCAGTTATGGGCAGGGGAACAATCAGCCCCAGCATTTT. It specifies CASSYGQGNNQPQHF.

CDR3 bases: TGTGCCATCAGTGTCCGTGGGGGGGAGGAAGCTTTCTTT. Residues: CAISVRGGEEAFF. This sequence joins TRBV10-3 and TRBJ1-1; a possible D gene is TRBD1 (5 bases). V lost 4 bases to trimming and J lost 8 bases, with 14 bases between them. This CDR3 has 13 amino acids. Germline assignment: CDR1 ENHRY and CDR2 SYGVKD.

In DNA, the CDR3 is TGCAGCGTTTCATCCGGGACAGGGGGCTACAATGAGCAGTTCTTC. Encoded protein: CSVSSGTGGYNEQFF. The chain is built from TRBV29-1 and TRBJ2-1; TRBD1 matches 11 bases. The CDR3 spans 15 residues. Per germline, CDR1 SQVTM and CDR2 ANQGSEA. J gave up 3 bases and V 5 bases, and 6 bases lay outside the gene matches.

The chain is built from TRBV4-1 and TRBJ1-5, with 7 bases fitting TRBD1. Germline V CDR1 and CDR2: MGHRA, YSYEKL. V shed 8 bases and J 3 bases; nucleotides not matched to a gene: 10. CDR3 length: 15 residues. In DNA, the CDR3 is TGCGCCAGCGGAGAGGGACAGTCCCTCAATCAGCCCCAGCATTTT. Translating it yields CASGEGQSLNQPQHF.

V gene TRBV28 combines with J gene TRBJ1-6, with D perhaps matching TRBD1 (6 bases). V shed 9 bases and J shed 0 bases, with 21 bases lying between them. CDR3 length equals 18 residues. Germline V gene data show CDR1 as MDHEN and CDR2 as SYDVKM. The CDR3 bases are TGTGCCAGTCAAACGCCATATACAGGGAGCTCCTATAATTCACCCCTCCACTTT. Translation gives CASQTPYTGSSYNSPLHF.

The chain recombines TRBV24-1 with TRBJ2-1, with D possibly TRBD2 on 6 matching bases. CDR3 size: 17 residues. The V end was cut by 4 bases, the J end by 0 bases, with 15 bases between. In germline, CDR1 is KGHDR, CDR2 SFDVKD. The CDR3 nucleotides are TGTGCCACCAGTGACTCGGGGACTGCTAGCTCCTACAATGAGCAGTTCTTC. It specifies CATSDSGTASSYNEQFF.

The chain has TRBV9 and TRBJ2-6; tentatively, D is TRBD1 (6 bases). V was pared by 4 bases and J by 2 bases, with 10 bases between. The length of the CDR3 is 15 residues. Germline V gene data show CDR1 as SGDLS and CDR2 as YYNGEE. CDR3 DNA sequence: TGTGCCAGCAGCTTTCGGACAGCTGGGGCCAACGTCCTGACTTTC. This gives the protein CASSFRTAGANVLTF.

The chain joins TRBV18 to TRBJ2-1, with TRBD2 identical over 11 bases. Germline CDR1 KGHSH, CDR2 LQKENI. This CDR3 is built from 17 residues. Trimming cost V 0 bases and J 7 bases; bases outside gene matches: 8. CDR3 in DNA: TGTGCCAGCTCACCACCGCCCGGGACTAGCGGCCAAAATGAGCAGTTCTTC. It specifies CASSPPPGTSGQNEQFF.

This rearrangement joins TRBV9 to TRBJ1-1, with D possibly matching TRBD1 (5 bases). V dropped 0 bases and J dropped 5 bases, with 11 bases sitting between them. The CDR3 runs 14 residues. Germline V gene sequence: CDR1 SGDLS, CDR2 YYNGEE. The DNA of the CDR3 is TGTGCCAGCAGCGTAGGCAGGGTGAGGACTGAAGCTTTCTTT. Its protein is CASSVGRVRTEAFF.

The CDR3 region is CASSPTGYPSYEQYV. CDR3 bases: TGTGCCAGCAGTCCCACAGGGTACCCCTCCTACGAGCAGTACGTC. The chain employs TRBV2 and TRBJ2-7; D may be TRBD1 (6 bases). This CDR3 is built from 15 residues. Trimming removed 5 bases from V and 0 bases from J, with 14 bases in between. CDR1 and CDR2 from the germline V gene are SNHLY and FYNNEI.

This chain joins TRBV5-1 and TRBJ2-5, with D perhaps matching TRBD2 (5 bases). V was trimmed by 0 bases and J by 5 bases, leaving 8 bases between them. The CDR3 consists of 13 residues. CDR1 SGHRS and CDR2 YFSETQ come from the germline V gene. The CDR3 DNA is TGCGCCAGCAGCTTGGGAGGGAGTGAGACCCAGTACTTC. Protein: CASSLGGSETQYF. Looking up the rest from reference TRBV5-1 and TRBJ2-5 gives the full variable domain: KAGVTQTPRYLIKTRGQQVTLSCSPISGHRSVSWYQQTPGQGLQFLFEYFSETQRNKGNFPGRFSGRQFSNSRSEMNVSTLELGDSALYLCASSLGGSETQYFGPGTRLLVL.

The chain recombines TRBV5-1 with TRBJ2-3, with D hard to call. V lost 0 bases and J lost 3, with 8 bases in between. CDR3 length equals 14 residues. Germline CDR1 reads SGHRS; CDR2 reads YFSETQ. CDR3 in DNA: TGCGCCAGCAGCTTGGTACCAGAAACAGATACGCAGTATTTT. Translating gives CASSLVPETDTQYF.

This clone was picked up a small number of times. This sequence joins TRBV5-1 and TRBJ2-3; a possible D gene is TRBD1 (6 bases). Trimming took 0 bases from V and 5 from J, leaving 13 bases between them. The CDR3 totals 15 residues. CDR1 is SGHRS and CDR2 is YFSETQ in the germline V gene. The CDR3 sequence: CASSLGGQGLDTQYF. In nucleotides, the CDR3 is TGCGCCAGCAGCTTGGGGGGGCAGGGTCTAGATACGCAGTATTTT.

The chain carries TRBV10-3 and TRBJ1-2, with TRBD1 identical over 9 bases. V lost 8 bases and J lost 7; bases outside the gene matches: 8. Germline loops: CDR1 ENHRY, CDR2 SYGVKD. This CDR3 region has 13 residues. CDR3 in DNA: TGTGCCATCGCTACACAGGGGGCGGGTGGCTACACCTTC. Translating it yields CAIATQGAGGYTF.

This sequence joins TRBV6-1 and TRBJ2-7; 7 bases line up with TRBD2. Germline V gene lookup returns CDR1 MNHNS and CDR2 SASEGT. The CDR3 consists of 15 residues. V trimming: 3 bases; J trimming: 3 bases; junction bases outside the gene matches: 8. The CDR3 region has the DNA TGTGCCAGCAGTGACCCTGGGAGGGACGGCTACGAGCAGTACTTC. This gives the protein CASSDPGRDGYEQYF.

The V gene is TRBV7-9, the J gene TRBJ1-1; D unresolved. The length of the CDR3 is 12 residues. From germline, CDR1 is SEHNR and CDR2 FQNEAQ (reference sequence). The V end lost 3 bases, the J end lost 1 base, and 3 bases lay between the germline ends. The chain's CDR3 is CASSFQNTEAFF. The CDR3 nucleotides read TGTGCCAGCAGCTTTCAGAACACTGAAGCTTTCTTT.

The chain couples TRBV30 to TRBJ2-1; no definite D call. V shed 4 bases and J shed 9 bases, with 19 bases lying between them. The germline V gene has CDR1 GTSNPN and CDR2 SVGIG (reference sequence). The CDR3 has 14 amino acids. The CDR3 bases are TGTGCCTGGACGGTAGTTCTCAGCGTGGGTGAGCAGTTCTTC. Residues: CAWTVVLSVGEQFF.

The J gene is TRBJ1-1, the V gene TRBV6-5, with 9 bases lining up with TRBD1. Germline assignment: CDR1 MNHEY and CDR2 SVGAGI. The V gene end was trimmed by 4 bases and the J gene end by 6 bases; junction bases not matched to a gene: 9. The CDR3 has 15 residues. CDR3 coding DNA: TGTGCCAGCAGTTCGCAGGGACAGGGTAAGCCTGAAGCTTTCTTT. Protein sequence: CASSSQGQGKPEAFF.

V is TRBV29-1 and J is TRBJ2-1; D is possibly TRBD2 (5 bases). V was trimmed by 8 bases and J by 7 bases, leaving 15 bases between them. CDR3 length: 12 residues. Germline V gene lookup returns CDR1 SQVTM and CDR2 ANQGSEA. CDR3 amino acids: CSTGIRGNEQFF. The CDR3 DNA sequence: TGCAGCACGGGAATTCGAGGGAATGAGCAGTTCTTC.

This clone was recorded a few times. The sample holds other DNA sequences that translate to the same CDR3. The chain has TRBV24-1 and TRBJ2-1, with 8 bases that match TRBD2. The germline V gene encodes CDR1 KGHDR and CDR2 SFDVKD. Trimming cost V 3 bases and J 4 bases; bases outside gene matches: 4. The CDR3 covers 15 residues. CDR3: CATSDLGGGYNEQFF. CDR3 sequence (DNA): TGTGCCACCAGTGATCTCGGGGGGGGTTACAATGAGCAGTTCTTC.

The CDR3 here is CASSLAWGLVFNEQFF. Here the CDR3 DNA reads TGTGCCAGCAGCTTAGCATGGGGACTAGTCTTTAATGAGCAGTTCTTC. The V and J genes are TRBV7-2 and TRBJ2-1; 8 bases line up with TRBD2. This CDR3 has 16 amino acids. The V gene's germline CDR1 is SGHTA and CDR2 FQGNSA. The V and J ends lost 0 bases and 7 bases, in that order; junction bases with no gene match: 8.

This chain connects TRBV5-1 to TRBJ2-7; 9 positions match TRBD1. The germline CDR1 and CDR2 sequences are SGHRS and YFSETQ. V lost 0 bases, J lost 9 bases, and 4 bases stayed unmatched. The CDR3 contains 13 residues. The CDR3 coding sequence is TGCGCCAGCAGCTTGGACGGGACAGGGTTGCAGTACGTC. As protein: CASSLDGTGLQYV.

This clone was found once. The V gene is TRBV6-6, the J gene TRBJ1-5; D unclear. CDR1 and CDR2 (germline): MNHNY, SVGAGI (reference sequence). V lost 2 bases, J lost 5 bases, and 16 bases lay in between. CDR3 length: 16 amino acids. The CDR3 sequence: CASSYVPGRDDQPQHF. DNA of the CDR3: TGTGCCAGCAGTTACGTGCCAGGCCGAGACGATCAGCCCCAGCATTTT.

This chain connects TRBV9 to TRBJ1-2; D is uncertain. V was clipped by 3 bases and J by 4 bases, with 10 bases between them. This CDR3 has 13 amino acids. The germline V gene encodes CDR1 SGDLS and CDR2 YYNGEE. Here the CDR3 reads CASSGISGYGYTF. The CDR3 DNA sequence: TGTGCCAGCAGCGGAATATCGGGCTATGGCTACACCTTC.